This record looks at one TCR beta chain sequence and its context. Its antigen is unknown. An end of the junction differs from the germline gene, which may be a read error. This sample stems from a study of T cell responses to AZD1222 COVID-19 vaccine. Profiled with immunoSEQ multiplex PCR; TCRdb holds only in-frame clones, not every one. The table shows about 120,000 clones, with about nine tenths occurring only once. Looked up from germline, CDR1 is SGHAT and CDR2 is FQNNGV. The CDR3 extends over 17 amino acids. Findings of the study overall: Scientists sampled the repertoires only once the peak T cell response had passed.

This TCR came from an adult in good health. The specimen comprised peripheral blood, sampled on day 0 of AZD1222 vaccination. This sequence joins TRBV11-2 and TRBJ2-1; no clear D gene. The CDR3, as DNA: TGTGCCAGCAGACCACAATTCGGGTCAGGCCTCTACGATGAGCAGTTCTTC. Encoded protein: CASRPQFGSGLYDEQFF.